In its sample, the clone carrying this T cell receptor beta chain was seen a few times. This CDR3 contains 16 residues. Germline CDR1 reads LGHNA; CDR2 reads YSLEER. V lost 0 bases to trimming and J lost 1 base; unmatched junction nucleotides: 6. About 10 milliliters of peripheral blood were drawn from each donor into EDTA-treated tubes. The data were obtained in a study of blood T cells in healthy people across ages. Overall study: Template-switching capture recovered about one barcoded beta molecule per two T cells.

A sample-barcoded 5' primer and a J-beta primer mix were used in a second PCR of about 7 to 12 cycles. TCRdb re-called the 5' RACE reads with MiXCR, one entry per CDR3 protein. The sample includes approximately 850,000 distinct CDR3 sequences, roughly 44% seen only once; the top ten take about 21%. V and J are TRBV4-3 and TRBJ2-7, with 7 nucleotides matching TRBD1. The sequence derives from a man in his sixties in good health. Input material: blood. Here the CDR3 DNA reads TGCGCCAGCAGCCAAGATTCGCCAGGGGGTTCCTACGAGCAGTACTTC. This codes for CASSQDSPGGSYEQYF.